This entry lists 27 T cell receptor beta chains sequenced from one sample in a study of cytomegalovirus exposure and HLA in healthy donors. The study ran its PCR with 60 Vbeta and 13 Jbeta primers. TCRdb keeps only in-frame clones here, not all; method: immunoSEQ multiplex PCR. Among 150,000 to 200,000 clones listed, roughly four fifths were seen once. Sequencing was done on a sample of PBMCs. These TCRs come from a woman aged 18-29 years in good health and CMV-seropositive.

The genes are TRBV28 and TRBJ1-2; D perhaps matches TRBD1 (5 bases). Trimming cost V 9 bases and J 7 bases, with 27 bases left between them. CDR3 length equals 16 residues. Germline lookup yields CDR1 MDHEN and CDR2 SYDVKM. The CDR3 bases are TGTGCCAGTCTTCTTAACCGGGACTCCCCCAGAGGTGGCTACACCTTC. As protein: CASLLNRDSPRGGYTF.

The chain joins TRBV19 to TRBJ2-7, with TRBD1 matching 8 bases. This CDR3 is 15 amino acids long. Germline V gene lookup returns CDR1 LNHDA and CDR2 SQIVND (reference sequence). Trimming at V came to 6 bases and at J to 1 base, leaving 8 bases not matched to a gene. The CDR3 region is CASRMDRVGSYEQYF. The DNA for the CDR3 is TGTGCCAGTAGGATGGACAGGGTGGGGTCCTACGAGCAGTACTTC. The whole variable domain, filled in from reference TRBV19 and TRBJ2-7, reads DGGITQSPKYLFRKEGQNVTLSCEQNLNHDAMYWYRQDPGQGLRLIYYSQIVNDFQKGDIAEGYSVSREKKESFPLTVTSAQKNPTAFYLCASRMDRVGSYEQYFGPGTRLTVT.

This chain joins TRBV7-3 and TRBJ2-2; a weak D match, TRBD1 (6 bases). This CDR3 contains 15 residues. Germline CDR1 and CDR2: SGHTA and FQGTGA. Trimming removed 3 bases at V and 3 bases at J, with 11 bases between. In nucleotides, the CDR3 is TGTGCCAGCAGCTTGATGGGGGCCGACACCGGGGAGCTGTTTTTT. Encoded protein: CASSLMGADTGELFF.

This sequence joins TRBV6-5 and TRBJ1-2; 7 bases map to TRBD1. With V trimmed by 5 bases and J by 7 bases, 7 bases remained unmatched. This CDR3 is 13 amino acids long. Germline CDR1 and CDR2: MNHEY and SVGAGI. CDR3 sequence (DNA): TGTGCCAGCAGTCCCGGGACAGACTTTGGCTACACCTTC. It translates to CASSPGTDFGYTF.

V gene TRBV6-5 combines with J gene TRBJ2-7; 7 bases are a match to TRBD1. V was pared by 6 bases and J by 0 bases, with 8 bases of the junction left unmatched. Germline-derived CDR1 and CDR2 are MNHEY and SVGAGI. The CDR3 runs 15 residues. In DNA form, the CDR3 reads TGTGCCAGCAGGGGCGACAGGGCAAGCTCCTACGAGCAGTACGTC. It specifies CASRGDRASSYEQYV.

There are a few counts of this clone. The chain has TRBV7-9 and TRBJ1-2; 7 nucleotides agree with TRBD1. There are 14 residues in the CDR3. The V gene end was trimmed by 5 bases and the J gene end by 1 base; junction bases not matched to a gene: 4. In germline, CDR1 is SEHNR, CDR2 FQNEAQ (reference sequence). The CDR3 spells CASSTGAVNYGYTF. CDR3 in DNA: TGTGCCAGCAGCACAGGGGCTGTTAACTATGGCTACACCTTC.

The chain uses TRBV11-3 and TRBJ2-3; D ambiguous. CDR1 and CDR2 (germline): SGHNT, YENEEA. V lost 5 bases and J 6 bases, leaving 12 bases between the germline ends. The CDR3 length is 13 residues. Written as DNA, the CDR3 is TGTGCCAGCAGCCCTGGGCACATGGATACGCAGTATTTT. This encodes CASSPGHMDTQYF.

The chain links TRBV11-2 to TRBJ2-2; D not certain. This CDR3 is built from 13 residues. CDR1 SGHAT and CDR2 FQNNGV come from the germline V gene. V gave up 5 bases and J gave up 6 bases, with 10 bases separating them. The chain's CDR3 is CASSPNFAGELFF. Written as DNA, the CDR3 is TGTGCCAGCAGCCCCAACTTCGCCGGGGAGCTGTTTTTT.

The chain is built from TRBV19 and TRBJ2-2; 9 bases fit TRBD2. This CDR3 comprises 16 residues. CDR1 LNHDA and CDR2 SQIVND come from the germline V gene (reference sequence). V was pared by 5 bases and J by 4 bases, with 8 bases of the junction left unmatched. The CDR3 coding sequence is TGTGCCAGTAGTGACCCGCGGGGGGGCCCCACCGGGGAGCTGTTTTTT. This translates into CASSDPRGGPTGELFF.

CDR3 nucleotides: TGCGCCAGCAGCTGGCGGACAGTAAGAGACGAGCAGTACGTC. It specifies CASSWRTVRDEQYV. The chain combines TRBV5-1 with TRBJ2-7; tentative D call: TRBD1 (6 bases). The V end was cut by 3 bases, the J end by 5 bases, with 15 bases between. Germline values: CDR1 SGHRS, CDR2 YFSETQ. The CDR3 covers 14 residues.

The V gene is TRBV11-3, the J gene TRBJ2-3; no definite D call. The germline V gene has CDR1 SGHNT and CDR2 YENEEA. CDR3 length equals 12 residues. With 6 bases removed from V and 6 bases from J, the gap between germline ends came to 10 bases. The DNA of the CDR3 is TGTGCCAGCAGTCACCTGGAGGATACGCAGTATTTT. This encodes CASSHLEDTQYF.

J is TRBJ1-1 and V is TRBV6-1; no firm D call. This CDR3 spans 13 amino acids. CDR1 and CDR2 from the germline V gene are MNHNS and SASEGT. Trimming removed 3 bases from V and 0 bases from J, with 5 bases in between. The CDR3 spells CASSETLNTEAFF. CDR3 coding DNA: TGTGCCAGCAGTGAGACACTGAACACTGAAGCTTTCTTT.

The chain recombines TRBV21-1 with TRBJ1-6; the table's D call, TRBD1, has no DNA check behind it. TRBV21-1 is given as a pseudogene. The CDR3 spans 16 residues. CDR3: CASSKHPKGVGSPLHF. In DNA form, the CDR3 reads TGTGCCAGCAGCAAACATCCTAAGGGGGTGGGCTCACCCCTCCACTTT.

The chain carries TRBV7-9 and TRBJ1-2; 7 bases agree with TRBD1. V shed 10 bases, J shed 6 bases, and the junction held 8 bases outside the gene matches. Germline V CDR1 and CDR2: SEHNR, FQNEAQ (reference sequence). CDR3 length equals 12 residues. The CDR3 is CATDRDSHGYTF. The CDR3 coding sequence is TGTGCCACCGACCGGGACAGCCATGGCTACACCTTC.

This sequence joins TRBV4-1 and TRBJ2-5; 12 bases line up with TRBD2. Germline lookup yields CDR1 MGHRA and CDR2 YSYEKL. With V trimmed by 6 bases and J by 3 bases, 2 bases remained unmatched. The CDR3 runs to 14 residues. CDR3 bases: TGCGCCAGCAGGCGACTAGCGGGGGAAGAGACCCAGTACTTC. Its protein is CASRRLAGEETQYF.

The V gene is TRBV5-6, the J gene TRBJ1-2; 10 nucleotides align to TRBD1. CDR3 length equals 13 residues. Germline trimming cut 4 bases from V and 8 bases from J; bases unmatched to any gene: 5. Germline V gene data show CDR1 as SGHDT and CDR2 as YYEEEE. The CDR3 nucleotides read TGTGCCAGCAGCACCGGGACAGGGGACGGCTACACCTTC. Amino acid sequence: CASSTGTGDGYTF.

This chain connects TRBV7-8 to TRBJ2-2; 9 bases agree with TRBD1. This CDR3 region has 15 residues. After removal of 5 bases from V and 6 bases from J, the junction contained 7 bases not matched to a gene. Germline-derived CDR1 and CDR2 are SGHVS and FQNEAQ. For the CDR3, the DNA is TGTGCCAGCAGCGCCCTAGGACAGGGGTCCGGGGAGCTGTTTTTT. Amino acid sequence: CASSALGQGSGELFF.

This chain joins TRBV18 and TRBJ1-1, with D unclear. CDR3 length: 16 amino acids. V was shortened by 0 bases and J by 0 bases, with 11 bases between the two germline ends. Germline CDR1 reads KGHSH; CDR2 reads LQKENI. CDR3 region: CASSPPKNTLNTEAFF. CDR3 nucleotides: TGTGCCAGCTCACCACCCAAAAACACCCTGAACACTGAAGCTTTCTTT.

The V call is TRBV5-4, the J call TRBJ1-1; tentative D call: TRBD1 (6 bases). Germline CDR1 and CDR2: SGHNT and YYREEE (reference sequence). Trimming pared 3 bases from V and 5 bases from J, leaving 11 bases between. This CDR3 contains 13 residues. CDR3 residues: CASSSGGGTEAFF. DNA for the CDR3: TGTGCCAGCAGCTCGGGAGGGGGAACTGAAGCTTTCTTT. Full variable domain (missing parts from reference TRBV5-4 and TRBJ1-1): ETGVTQSPTHLIKTRGQQVTLRCSSQSGHNTVSWYQQALGQGPQFIFQYYREEENGRGNFPPRFSGLQFPNYSSELNVNALELDDSALYLCASSSGGGTEAFFGQGTRLTVV.

Here the CDR3 DNA reads TGTGCCAGCAGCCAAGATAGTAGCGGGTTTTTCAATTCACCCCTCCACTTT. This codes for CASSQDSSGFFNSPLHF. J is TRBJ1-6 and V is TRBV4-2; D uncertain. V dropped 0 bases and J dropped 7 bases, with 16 bases sitting between them. Germline V gene sequence: CDR1 LGHNA, CDR2 YNFKEQ. The CDR3 is 17 amino acids.

The J gene is TRBJ1-1, the V gene TRBV7-9; tentatively, D is TRBD1 (5 bases). Trimming cost V 7 bases and J 1 base, with 7 bases left between them. The germline gives CDR1 SEHNR, CDR2 FQNEAQ (reference sequence). This CDR3 contains 12 residues. In DNA form, the CDR3 reads TGTGCCAGCACAGGGCGGAACACTGAAGCTTTCTTT. It is translated as CASTGRNTEAFF.

CDR3 sequence (DNA): TGTGCCAGTGGACACGGCGGGGATGAGACCCAGTACTTC. It specifies CASGHGGDETQYF. The chain links TRBV19 to TRBJ2-5, with D tentatively TRBD2 (6 bases). Trimming shortened V by 8 bases and J by 5 bases, and 15 bases separated the two germline ends. Per germline, CDR1 LNHDA and CDR2 SQIVND (reference sequence). The CDR3 consists of 13 residues.

This chain connects TRBV30 to TRBJ1-2, with no clear D. V dropped 2 bases and J dropped 1 base, with 5 bases sitting between them. CDR3 length: 12 amino acids. Germline CDR1 reads GTSNPN; CDR2 reads SVGIG (reference sequence). The DNA of the CDR3 is TGTGCCTGGAGTCCAGATAACTATGGCTACACCTTC. It specifies CAWSPDNYGYTF.

The chain links TRBV11-2 to TRBJ1-3, with TRBD1 matching 7 bases. J lost 11 bases, V lost 5 bases, and 3 bases had no gene match. The CDR3 covers 11 residues. Germline CDR1 and CDR2: SGHAT and FQNNGV. For the CDR3, the DNA is TGTGCCAGCAGCCGGACAGGCGCCATATATTTT. Its protein product is CASSRTGAIYF. The variable domain in full, completed from reference TRBV11-2 and TRBJ1-3, reads EAGVAQSPRYKIIEKRQSVAFWCNPISGHATLYWYQQILGQGPKLLIQFQNNGVVDDSQLPKDRFSAERLKGVDSTLKIQPAKLEDSAVYLCASSRTGAIYFGEGSWLTVV.

The sample holds a few counts of this clone. This chain joins TRBV5-1 and TRBJ1-1, with 9 positions matching TRBD1. The CDR3 has 13 amino acids. Germline lookup yields CDR1 SGHRS and CDR2 YFSETQ. V shed 6 bases and J 6 bases; nucleotides not matched to a gene: 6. CDR3 nucleotides: TGCGCCAGCAAACAGGGGGCGGTCCCTGAAGCTTTCTTT. Translating it yields CASKQGAVPEAFF.

This clone appeared once. The rearrangement uses TRBV19 and TRBJ2-3; 8 bases are shared with TRBD1. This CDR3 region has 16 residues. J lost 2 bases, V lost 4 bases, and 8 bases had no gene match. Germline lookup yields CDR1 LNHDA and CDR2 SQIVND (reference sequence). The CDR3 nucleotides are TGTGCCAGTAGTAAGGACAGGACAGGGCCCACAGATACGCAGTATTTT. Protein sequence: CASSKDRTGPTDTQYF.

In this sample, this clone turned up once. The genes are TRBV29-1 and TRBJ2-3; 10 positions match TRBD2. The CDR3 sequence is 14 residues long. From germline, CDR1 is SQVTM and CDR2 ANQGSEA. Trimming at V came to 3 bases and at J to 10 bases, leaving 10 bases not matched to a gene. The CDR3 DNA reads as TGCAGCGTTGACACTAGCGGGGCCCCGGGACCGCAGTATTTT. This gives the protein CSVDTSGAPGPQYF.